This T cell receptor (beta chain) was recorded in a study of identical twins. This clonotype was counted at least ten times. As yet, its antigen is unknown. Unique molecular identifiers were present on cDNA, and template switching added a universal primer site. TCRdb re-called the 5' RACE reads with MiXCR, one entry per CDR3 protein. The data show fewer than 650,000 distinct CDR3 sequences, with about 7.6% seen just once and around 1.6% held by the top ten. Per germline, CDR1 DFQATT and CDR2 SNEGSKA (reference sequence). The CDR3 loop spans 14 amino acids. With 1 base clipped from V and 7 bases from J, the junction kept 5 bases outside the gene matches. Findings of the study overall: High-abundance cord blood beta clonotypes had fewer insertions; memory repertoires showed none.

The same sample was also used in a study of yellow fever vaccine responses in identical twins.

J is TRBJ2-1 and V is TRBV20-1, with 9 bases matching TRBD2. The sequence came from a woman younger than 30 in good health. Sequences were obtained from PBMCs. The CDR3 DNA is TGCAGTGCTAGAGGGAGCGGGGGGTTAAATGAGCAGTTCTTC. Amino acids: CSARGSGGLNEQFF.